A selection of T cell receptor beta chains follows, all from one sample in a study of T cell responses to AZD1222 COVID-19 vaccine. Profiled with immunoSEQ multiplex PCR; TCRdb holds only in-frame clones, not every one. The sample includes fewer than 75,000 clones, 85% of them seen just once. This sample comprised peripheral blood, obtained on day 0 of AZD1222 vaccination. The receptors were gathered from an adult in good health. CDR3s include the opening cysteine and the closing phenylalanine or tryptophan. The D gene is left open where the match is weak. Clone size is not always given. Where it is, it says once, few, many or a class for expanded clones.

-	TRBJ2-7	12	TRBV10-2	-	CASSEWVYEQYF	TGCGCCAGCAGTGAGTGGGTCTACGAGCAGTACTTC
-	TRBJ2-7	15	TRBV6-5	TRBD2	CASRTRGIPENEQYF	TGTGCCAGCAGAACGCGGGGGATCCCGGAGAACGAGCAGTACTTC
-	TRBJ1-2	14	TRBV9	-	CASSVDPTGYGYTF	TGTGCCAGCAGCGTAGATCCTACTGGGTATGGCTACACCTTC
-	TRBJ1-1	16	TRBV9	-	CASSVAPGRGNTEAFF	TGTGCCAGCAGCGTAGCCCCTGGGCGAGGGAACACTGAAGCTTTCTTT
-	TRBJ1-5	13	TRBV12-3/TRBV12-4	TRBD1	CASSKGQRKPQHF	TGTGCCAGCAGTAAGGGACAGCGAAAGCCCCAGCATTTT
-	TRBJ2-2	17	TRBV7-3	TRBD2	CASSPLAGGLDTGELFF	TGTGCCAGCAGCCCATTAGCGGGGGGGCTTGACACCGGGGAGCTGTTTTTT
-	TRBJ2-7	14	TRBV7-9	-	CASSPPQGNYEQYF	TGTGCCAGCAGCCCACCACAGGGCAACTACGAGCAGTACTTC
-	TRBJ2-1	14	TRBV7-3	-	CASSSGRASVEQFF	TGTGCCAGCAGCTCCGGTAGGGCTAGCGTTGAGCAGTTCTTC
once	TRBJ1-3	16	TRBV4-1	-	CATKQTIGGSGNTIYF	TGCGCCACCAAACAGACCATAGGGGGGTCTGGAAACACCATATATTTT
once	TRBJ1-2	14	TRBV7-9	-	CASGSSVANYGYTF	TGTGCCAGCGGTTCGAGTGTAGCTAACTATGGCTACACCTTC
-	TRBJ2-1	19	TRBV5-1	TRBD2	CASSSTTGTSGGAYNEQFF	TGCGCCAGCAGCTCCACAACCGGGACTAGCGGGGGGGCCTACAATGAGCAGTTCTTC
-	TRBJ2-5	13	TRBV27	-	CASSLSYQETQYF	TGTGCCAGCAGTTTATCGTACCAAGAGACCCAGTACTTC
-	TRBJ1-3	16	TRBV7-9	-	CASSGVTGSSGNTIYF	TGTGCCAGCAGCGGAGTTACAGGGTCCTCTGGAAACACCATATATTTT
-	TRBJ1-3	16	TRBV5-3	-	CARSLEVRESGNTIYF	TGTGCCAGAAGCTTGGAAGTTCGGGAATCTGGAAACACCATATATTTT